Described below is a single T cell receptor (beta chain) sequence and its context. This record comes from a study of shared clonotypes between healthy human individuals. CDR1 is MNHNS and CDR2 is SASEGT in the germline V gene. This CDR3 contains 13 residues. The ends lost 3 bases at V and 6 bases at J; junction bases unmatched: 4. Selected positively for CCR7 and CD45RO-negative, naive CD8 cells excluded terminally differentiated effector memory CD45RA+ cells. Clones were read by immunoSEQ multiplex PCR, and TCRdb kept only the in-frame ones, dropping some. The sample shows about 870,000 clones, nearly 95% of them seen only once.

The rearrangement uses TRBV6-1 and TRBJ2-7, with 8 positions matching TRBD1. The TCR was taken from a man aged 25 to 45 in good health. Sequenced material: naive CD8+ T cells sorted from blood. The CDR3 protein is CASSDQGAFEQYF. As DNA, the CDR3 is TGTGCCAGCAGTGATCAGGGGGCTTTCGAGCAGTACTTC.